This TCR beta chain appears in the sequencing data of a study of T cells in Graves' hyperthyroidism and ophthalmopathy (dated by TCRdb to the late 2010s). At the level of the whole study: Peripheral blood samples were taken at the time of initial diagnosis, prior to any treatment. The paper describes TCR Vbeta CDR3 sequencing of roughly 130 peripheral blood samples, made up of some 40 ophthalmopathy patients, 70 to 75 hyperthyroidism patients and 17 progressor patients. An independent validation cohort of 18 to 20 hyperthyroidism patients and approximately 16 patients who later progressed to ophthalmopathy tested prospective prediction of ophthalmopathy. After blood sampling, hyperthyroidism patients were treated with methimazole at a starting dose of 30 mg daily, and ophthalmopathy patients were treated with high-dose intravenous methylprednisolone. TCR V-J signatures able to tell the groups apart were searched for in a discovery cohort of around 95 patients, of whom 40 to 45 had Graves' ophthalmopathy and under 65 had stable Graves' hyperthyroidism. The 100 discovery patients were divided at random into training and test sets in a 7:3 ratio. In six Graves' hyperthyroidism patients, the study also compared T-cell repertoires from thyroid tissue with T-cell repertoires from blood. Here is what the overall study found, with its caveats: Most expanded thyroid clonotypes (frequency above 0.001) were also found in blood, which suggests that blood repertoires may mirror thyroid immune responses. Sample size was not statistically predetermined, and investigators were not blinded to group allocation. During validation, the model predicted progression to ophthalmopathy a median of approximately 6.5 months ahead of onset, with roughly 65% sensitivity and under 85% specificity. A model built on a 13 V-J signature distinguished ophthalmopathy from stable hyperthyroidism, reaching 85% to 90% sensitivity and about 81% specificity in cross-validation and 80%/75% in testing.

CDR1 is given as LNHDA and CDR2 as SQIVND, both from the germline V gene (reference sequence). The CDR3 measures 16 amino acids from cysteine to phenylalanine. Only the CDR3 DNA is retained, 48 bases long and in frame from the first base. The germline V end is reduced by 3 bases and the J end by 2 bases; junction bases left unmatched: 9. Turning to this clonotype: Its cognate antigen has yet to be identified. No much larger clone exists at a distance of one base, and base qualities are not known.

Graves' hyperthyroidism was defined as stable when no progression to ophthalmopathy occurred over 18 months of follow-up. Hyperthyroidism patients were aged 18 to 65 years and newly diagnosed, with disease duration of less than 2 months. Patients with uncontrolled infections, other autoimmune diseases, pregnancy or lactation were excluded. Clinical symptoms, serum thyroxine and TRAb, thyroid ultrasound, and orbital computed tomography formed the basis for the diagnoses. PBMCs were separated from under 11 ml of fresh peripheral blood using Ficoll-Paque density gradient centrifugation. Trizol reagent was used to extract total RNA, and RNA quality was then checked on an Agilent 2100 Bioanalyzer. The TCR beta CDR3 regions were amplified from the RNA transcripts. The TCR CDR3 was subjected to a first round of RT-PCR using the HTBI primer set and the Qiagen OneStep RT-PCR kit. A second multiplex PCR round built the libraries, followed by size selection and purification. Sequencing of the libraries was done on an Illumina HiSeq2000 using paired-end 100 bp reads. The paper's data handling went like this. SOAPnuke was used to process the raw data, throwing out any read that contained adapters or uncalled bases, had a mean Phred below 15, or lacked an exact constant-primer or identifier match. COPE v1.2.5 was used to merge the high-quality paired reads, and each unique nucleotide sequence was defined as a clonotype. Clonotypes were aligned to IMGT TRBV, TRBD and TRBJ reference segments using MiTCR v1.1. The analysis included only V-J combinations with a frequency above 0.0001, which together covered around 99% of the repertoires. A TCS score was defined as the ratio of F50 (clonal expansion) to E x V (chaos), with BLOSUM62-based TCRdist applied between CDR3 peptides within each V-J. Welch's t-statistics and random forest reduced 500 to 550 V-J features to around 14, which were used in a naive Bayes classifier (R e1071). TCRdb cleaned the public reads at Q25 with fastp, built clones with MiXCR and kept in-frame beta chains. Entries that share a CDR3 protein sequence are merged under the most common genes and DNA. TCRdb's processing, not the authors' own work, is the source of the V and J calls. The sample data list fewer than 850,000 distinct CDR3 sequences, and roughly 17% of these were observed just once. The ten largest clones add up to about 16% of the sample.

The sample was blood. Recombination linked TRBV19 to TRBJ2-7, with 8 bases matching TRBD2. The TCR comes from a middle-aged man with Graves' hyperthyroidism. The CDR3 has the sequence CASSIGLDSGTYEQYF. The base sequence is TGTGCCAGTAGTATCGGGTTGGATAGCGGGACCTACGAGCAGTACTTC.